The 17 T cell receptor beta chains listed next were all sequenced from one sample in a study of neurological immune-mediated disorders. Using its own MiXCR run on the 5' RACE reads, TCRdb lists one record per CDR3 protein. The table lists tens of thousands of distinct CDR3 sequences, around 5.2% of them singletons, with 7.4% in the top ten. The specimen was PBMCs. Receptors originate from a young man with multiple sclerosis.

This clonotype was seen at least ten times. This chain links TRBV10-2 with TRBJ1-5; a possible D gene is TRBD1 (5 bases). This CDR3 spans 14 amino acids. CDR1 WSHSY and CDR2 SAAADI come from the germline V gene. Trimming cost V 5 bases and J 5 bases, with 13 bases left between them. CDR3 bases: TGCGCCAGCAGTAGAACAGAAGGGGATCAGCCCCAGCATTTT. As protein: CASSRTEGDQPQHF.

This clonotype was counted ten times or more. This chain uses TRBV5-1 with TRBJ2-1; 9 bases map to TRBD1. CDR1 is SGHRS and CDR2 is YFSETQ in the germline V gene. J lost 4 bases, V lost 4 bases, and 6 bases had no gene match. The CDR3 runs to 15 residues. CDR3: CASSGTGLGYNEQFF. DNA for the CDR3: TGCGCCAGCAGCGGGACAGGGCTTGGATACAATGAGCAGTTCTTC.

This clonotype was detected ten times or more. The genes are TRBV15 and TRBJ2-2; TRBD2 agrees at 11 bases. The ends lost 0 bases at V and 6 bases at J; junction bases unmatched: 0. The CDR3 is 15 amino acids. Germline V CDR1 and CDR2: LNHNV, YYDKDF (reference sequence). The CDR3, as DNA: TGTGCCACCAGCAGAGAACTAGCGGGAGCCGGGGAGCTGTTTTTT. This translates into CATSRELAGAGELFF.

This clonotype was seen repeatedly, ten times or more. The rearrangement links TRBV4-2 to TRBJ2-7; either TRBD1 or TRBD2 may fit D (6 bases each). Germline V gene sequence: CDR1 LGHNA, CDR2 YNFKEQ. The CDR3 runs to 15 residues. Trimming removed 0 bases from V and 3 bases from J, with 12 bases in between. The CDR3, as DNA: TGTGCCAGCAGCCAAGATTTAGGGGGGATCTACGAGCAGTACTTC. Protein sequence: CASSQDLGGIYEQYF.

In its sample, this clonotype was seen many times. V gene TRBV6-2 or TRBV6-3 combines with J gene TRBJ2-5; maybe TRBD1 (5 bases). Germline V lookup: CDR1 MNHEY, CDR2 SVGEGT. The CDR3 spans 12 residues. Trimming shortened V by 5 bases and J by 3 bases, and 7 bases separated the two germline ends. The chain's CDR3 is CASSPTEETQYF. The CDR3 DNA reads TGTGCCAGCAGTCCGACAGAAGAGACCCAGTACTTC.

This clonotype was counted at least ten times. The chain carries TRBV12-3 or TRBV12-4 and TRBJ2-5; D ambiguous. The CDR3 consists of 12 residues. Trimming left V 4 bases short and J 5 bases short, with 8 bases between. The CDR3 here is CASSSSRETQYF. CDR3 DNA sequence: TGTGCCAGCAGTTCCTCCCGCGAGACCCAGTACTTC.

In this sample, this clonotype turned up many times. This chain connects TRBV29-1 to TRBJ2-6; D unresolved. CDR3 size: 12 residues. Trimming cost V 4 bases and J 4 bases, with 5 bases left between them. Germline values: CDR1 SQVTM, CDR2 ANQGSEA. CDR3 region: CSVVRGANVLTF. DNA of the CDR3: TGCAGCGTTGTTAGGGGGGCCAACGTCCTGACTTTC.

This clonotype was counted a few times. This chain connects TRBV20-1 to TRBJ1-6; TRBD1 matches 7 bases. In germline, CDR1 is DFQATT, CDR2 SNEGSKA (reference sequence). This CDR3 spans 15 amino acids. V lost 2 bases and J lost 6; bases outside the gene matches: 7. The DNA of the CDR3 is TGCAGTGCTAGACCCGGGACAGCCCCTAATTCACCCCTCCACTTT. Its translation: CSARPGTAPNSPLHF.

This clonotype was recorded at least ten times. This chain uses TRBV5-5 with TRBJ2-3; 10 bases are a match to TRBD2. With V trimmed by 1 base and J by 4 bases, 6 bases remained unmatched. The CDR3 has 16 residues. Germline-derived CDR1 and CDR2 are SGHKS and YYEKEE (reference sequence). CDR3 DNA sequence: TGTGCCAGCAGCTTGATAAGCGGGGGGGCCTCAGATACGCAGTATTTT. Amino acids: CASSLISGGASDTQYF.

The chain is built from TRBV5-6 and TRBJ2-3; 12 bases match TRBD2. Germline loops: CDR1 SGHDT, CDR2 YYEEEE. This CDR3 comprises 16 residues. Losses at the gene ends were 4 bases for V and 10 bases for J; bases not matched to a gene: 13. In DNA form, the CDR3 reads TGTGCCAGCAGCAAACTCACCGGGACTAGCGGGTCTCCGCAGTATTTT. Protein sequence: CASSKLTGTSGSPQYF.

This clonotype was observed at least ten times. The chain has TRBV20-1 and TRBJ1-4; D is perhaps TRBD1 (6 bases). The length of the CDR3 is 14 residues. Trimming shortened V by 0 bases and J by 8 bases, and 13 bases separated the two germline ends. Looked up from germline, CDR1 is DFQATT and CDR2 is SNEGSKA (reference sequence). The CDR3 sequence: CSARDQGTGEKLFF. CDR3 DNA: TGCAGTGCTAGAGATCAGGGGACGGGGGAAAAACTGTTTTTT.

This clonotype was picked up many times. This chain links TRBV7-9 with TRBJ2-1; D unclear. Germline CDR1 and CDR2: SEHNR and FQNEAQ (reference sequence). V was pared by 4 bases and J by 0 bases, with 25 bases between. The CDR3 runs 20 residues. CDR3 DNA: TGTGCCAGCAGCTCAGACTCCGGTGCGGCAGCATCGAGCTCCTACAATGAGCAGTTCTTC. This gives the protein CASSSDSGAAASSSYNEQFF.

This clonotype showed up many times. The chain couples TRBV18 to TRBJ2-7, with D tentatively TRBD2 (5 bases). Germline CDR1 is KGHSH and CDR2 is LQKENI. This CDR3 contains 13 residues. Trimming removed 3 bases at V and 8 bases at J, with 14 bases between. This CDR3 reads CASSPLDGGQQYF. DNA of the CDR3: TGTGCCAGCTCACCGTTGGACGGCGGGCAGCAGTACTTC.

A remark on this clonotype: Given a much more abundant clone one base away, this may be a read error. The chain combines TRBV12-3 or TRBV12-4 with TRBJ2-3, with D perhaps given as TRBD1 or TRBD2 (5 bases each). The V gene lost 5 bases and the J gene lost 1 base, with 16 bases spanning the gap. This CDR3 is 16 amino acids long. The CDR3 region is CASSEPGTKRTDTQYF. CDR3 DNA sequence: TGTGCCAGCAGTGAACCCGGGACGAAACGCACAGATACGCAGTATTTT.

This clonotype was seen ten or more times. CDR3 loop: CASSIGWKGQPSPDQPQHF. As DNA, the CDR3 is TGTGCCAGTAGTATAGGTTGGAAGGGACAGCCGTCCCCGGATCAGCCCCAGCATTTT. The genes are TRBV19 and TRBJ1-5; 7 nucleotides match TRBD1. Germline-derived CDR1 and CDR2 are LNHDA and SQIVND (reference sequence). Trimming took 1 base from V and 5 from J; bases not matched to a gene: 17. This CDR3 region has 19 residues.

This clonotype was detected many times. CDR3 sequence reads: CASSTTGTSTGELFF. The CDR3 nucleotides are TGTGCCAGCAGCACTACCGGGACGAGCACCGGGGAGCTGTTTTTT. The V gene is TRBV11-2, the J gene TRBJ2-2; either TRBD1 or TRBD2 may fit D (5 bases each). From germline, CDR1 is SGHAT and CDR2 FQNNGV. Trimming took 5 bases from V and 4 from J, leaving 14 bases between them. The length of the CDR3 is 15 residues.

This clonotype occurred many times. This CDR3 is CATSEPRQGDGELFF. The CDR3 nucleotides are TGTGCCACCAGTGAACCCCGACAGGGCGACGGGGAGCTGTTTTTT. This chain uses TRBV24-1 with TRBJ2-2; 7 positions match TRBD1. After removal of 4 bases from V and 7 bases from J, the junction contained 8 bases not matched to a gene. Looked up from germline, CDR1 is KGHDR and CDR2 is SFDVKD. The CDR3 length is 15 residues.